The sample holds a few counts of the clone carrying this T cell receptor beta chain. Together with a sample-barcoded 5' primer, a J-beta primer mix was included in a second PCR lasting roughly 6 to 12 cycles. Each cDNA molecule, via a template-switch adaptor with 12 random nucleotides, was tagged. Using its own MiXCR run on the 5' RACE reads, TCRdb lists one record per CDR3 protein. Among some 1.4 million distinct CDR3 sequences, about 43% were seen once, and the ten largest hold roughly 7.7%. CDR1 is SGHTA, CDR2 FQGNSA, per germline. The CDR3 covers 14 residues. This record comes from a study of blood T cells in healthy people across ages.

Sequenced material: blood. The sequence came from a woman younger than 35 in good health. The chain joins TRBV7-2 to TRBJ2-4; unclear D gene. The last part of the DNA fits TRBJ2-7 better; the J call may be wrong. The CDR3 nucleotides read TGTGCCAGCAGTTACAAATCGGGTCCCTACGAGCAGTACTTC. Translating it yields CASSYKSGPYEQYF.